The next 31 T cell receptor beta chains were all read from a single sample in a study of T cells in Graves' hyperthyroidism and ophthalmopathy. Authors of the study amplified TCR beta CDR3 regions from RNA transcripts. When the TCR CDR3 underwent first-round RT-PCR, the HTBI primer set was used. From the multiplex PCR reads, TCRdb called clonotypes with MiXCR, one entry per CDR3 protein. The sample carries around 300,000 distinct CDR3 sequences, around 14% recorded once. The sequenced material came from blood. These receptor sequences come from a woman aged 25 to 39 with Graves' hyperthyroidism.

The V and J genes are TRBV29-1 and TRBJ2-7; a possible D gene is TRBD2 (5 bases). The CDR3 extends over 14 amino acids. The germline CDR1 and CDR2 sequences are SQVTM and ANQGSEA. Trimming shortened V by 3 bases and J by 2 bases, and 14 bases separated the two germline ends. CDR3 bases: TGCAGCGTTGACTTTGGCCGAGGGACCTACGAGCAGTACTTC. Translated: CSVDFGRGTYEQYF.

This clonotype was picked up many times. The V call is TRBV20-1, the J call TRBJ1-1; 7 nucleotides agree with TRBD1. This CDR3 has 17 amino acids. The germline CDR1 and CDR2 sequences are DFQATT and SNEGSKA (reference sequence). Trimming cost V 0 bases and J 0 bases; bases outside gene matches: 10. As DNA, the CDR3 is TGCAGTGCTAGAGACCGATACAGGGGACGGATGAACACTGAAGCTTTCTTT. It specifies CSARDRYRGRMNTEAFF.

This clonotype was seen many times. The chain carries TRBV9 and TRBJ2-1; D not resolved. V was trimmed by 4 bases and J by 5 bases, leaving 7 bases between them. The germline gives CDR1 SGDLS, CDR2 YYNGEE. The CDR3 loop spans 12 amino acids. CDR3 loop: CASSQDDNEQFF. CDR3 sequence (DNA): TGTGCCAGCAGCCAGGACGACAATGAGCAGTTCTTC. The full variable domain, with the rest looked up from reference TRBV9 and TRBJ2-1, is DSGVTQTPKHLITATGQRVTLRCSPRSGDLSVYWYQQSLDQGLQFLIQYYNGEERAKGNILERFSAQQFPDLHSELNLSSLELGDSALYFCASSQDDNEQFFGPGTRLTVL.

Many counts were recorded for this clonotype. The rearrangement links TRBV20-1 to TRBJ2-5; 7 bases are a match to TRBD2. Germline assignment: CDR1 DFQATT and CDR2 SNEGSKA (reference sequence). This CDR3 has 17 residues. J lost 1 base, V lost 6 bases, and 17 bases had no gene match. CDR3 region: CSASRDGGTTTQETQYF. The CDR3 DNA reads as TGCAGTGCCTCGAGGGACGGCGGGACTACCACCCAAGAGACCCAGTACTTC.

CDR3 amino acids: CASSSTAMNTEAFF. The CDR3 DNA sequence: TGTGCCAGCAGCTCGACAGCTATGAACACTGAAGCTTTCTTT. V and J are TRBV5-8 and TRBJ1-1; D possibly corresponds to TRBD1 (5 bases). The CDR3 sequence is 14 residues long. V was shortened by 3 bases and J by 0 bases, with 9 bases between the two germline ends. Germline lookup yields CDR1 SGHTS and CDR2 YDEGEE. Full variable domain (remainder filled in from reference TRBV5-8 and TRBJ1-1): EAGVTQSPTHLIKTRGQQATLRCSPISGHTSVYWYQQALGLGLQFLLWYDEGEERNRGNFPPRFSGRQFPNYSSELNVNALELEDSALYLCASSSTAMNTEAFFGQGTRLTVV.

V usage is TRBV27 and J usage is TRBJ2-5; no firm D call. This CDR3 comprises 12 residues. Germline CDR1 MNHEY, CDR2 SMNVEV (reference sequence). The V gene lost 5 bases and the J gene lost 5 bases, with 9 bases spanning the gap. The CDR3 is CASSDYGETQYF. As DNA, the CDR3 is TGTGCCAGCAGTGATTACGGGGAGACCCAGTACTTC.

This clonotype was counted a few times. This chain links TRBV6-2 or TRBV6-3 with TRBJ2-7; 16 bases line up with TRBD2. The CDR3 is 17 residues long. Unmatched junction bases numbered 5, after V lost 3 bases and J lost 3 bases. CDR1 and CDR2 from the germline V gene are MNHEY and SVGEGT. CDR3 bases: TGTGCCAGCAGTTATGGGACTAGCGGGAGGGCCGACTACGAGCAGTACTTC. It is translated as CASSYGTSGRADYEQYF.

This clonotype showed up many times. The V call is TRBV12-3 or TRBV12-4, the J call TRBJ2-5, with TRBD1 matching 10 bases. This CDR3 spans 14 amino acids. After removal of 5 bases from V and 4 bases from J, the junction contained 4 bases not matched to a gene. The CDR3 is CASSTRDRGETQYF. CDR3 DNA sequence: TGTGCCAGCAGTACGAGGGACAGGGGAGAGACCCAGTACTTC.

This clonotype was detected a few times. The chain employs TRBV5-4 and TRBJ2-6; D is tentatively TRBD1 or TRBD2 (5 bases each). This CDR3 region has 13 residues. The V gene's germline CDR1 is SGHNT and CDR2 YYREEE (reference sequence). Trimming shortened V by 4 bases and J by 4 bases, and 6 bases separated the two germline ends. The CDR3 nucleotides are TGTGCCAGCAGCGGGGGAGGGGCCAACGTCCTGACTTTC. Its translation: CASSGGGANVLTF.

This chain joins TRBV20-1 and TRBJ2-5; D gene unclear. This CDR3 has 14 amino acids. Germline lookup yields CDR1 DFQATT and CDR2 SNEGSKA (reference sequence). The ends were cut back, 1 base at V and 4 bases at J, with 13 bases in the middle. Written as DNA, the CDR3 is TGCAGTGCTAGAGGAAGCAGTGAGGTAGAGACCCAGTACTTC. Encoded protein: CSARGSSEVETQYF.

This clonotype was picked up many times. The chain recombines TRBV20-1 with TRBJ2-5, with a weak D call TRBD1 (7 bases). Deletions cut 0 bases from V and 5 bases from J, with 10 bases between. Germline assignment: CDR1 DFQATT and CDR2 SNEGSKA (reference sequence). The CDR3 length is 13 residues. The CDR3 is CSARETGRETQYF. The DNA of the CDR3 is TGCAGTGCTAGAGAGACAGGGAGGGAGACCCAGTACTTC.

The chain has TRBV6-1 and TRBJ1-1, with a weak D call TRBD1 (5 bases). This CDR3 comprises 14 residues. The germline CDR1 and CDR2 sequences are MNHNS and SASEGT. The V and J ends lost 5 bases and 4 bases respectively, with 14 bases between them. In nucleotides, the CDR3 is TGTGCCAGCAGTCGGGTGGGGCGGCTCACTGAAGCTTTCTTT. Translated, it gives CASSRVGRLTEAFF.

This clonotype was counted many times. The CDR3 bases are TGTGCCAGCAGTGTGGCCGGGACAGGGGATTTCAATGAGCAGTTCTTC. Translating it yields CASSVAGTGDFNEQFF. The chain is built from TRBV12-3 or TRBV12-4 and TRBJ2-1; 10 bases align to TRBD1. The CDR3 sequence is 16 residues long. J was trimmed by 6 bases and V by 5 bases; bases with no gene match: 10.

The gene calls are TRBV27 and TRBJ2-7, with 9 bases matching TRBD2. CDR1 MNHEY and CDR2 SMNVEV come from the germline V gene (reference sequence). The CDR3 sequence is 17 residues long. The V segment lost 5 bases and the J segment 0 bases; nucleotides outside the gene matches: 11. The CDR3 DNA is TGTGCCAGCAGTCTTAGCGGGAGTGAAACCTACTCCTACGAGCAGTACTTC. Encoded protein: CASSLSGSETYSYEQYF.

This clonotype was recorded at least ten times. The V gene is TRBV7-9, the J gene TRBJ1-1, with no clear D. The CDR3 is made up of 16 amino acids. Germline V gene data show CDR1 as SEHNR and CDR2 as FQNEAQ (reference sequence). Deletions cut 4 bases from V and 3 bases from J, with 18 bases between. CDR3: CASSSSDPAAYTEAFF. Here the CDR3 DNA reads TGTGCCAGCAGCTCGTCGGACCCGGCGGCCTACACTGAAGCTTTCTTT.

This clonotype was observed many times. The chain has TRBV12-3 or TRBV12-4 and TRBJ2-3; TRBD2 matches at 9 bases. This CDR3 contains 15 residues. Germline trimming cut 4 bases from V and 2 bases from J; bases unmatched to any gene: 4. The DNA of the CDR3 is TGTGCCAGCAGTTCGCCTAGCGGGACCACAGATACGCAGTATTTT. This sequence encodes CASSSPSGTTDTQYF.

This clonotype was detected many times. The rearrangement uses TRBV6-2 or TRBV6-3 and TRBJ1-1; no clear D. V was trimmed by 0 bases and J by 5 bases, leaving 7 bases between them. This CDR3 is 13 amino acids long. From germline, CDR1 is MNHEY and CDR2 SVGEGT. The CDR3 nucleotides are TGTGCCAGCAGTTACTCGGATCTTACTGAAGCTTTCTTT. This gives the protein CASSYSDLTEAFF.

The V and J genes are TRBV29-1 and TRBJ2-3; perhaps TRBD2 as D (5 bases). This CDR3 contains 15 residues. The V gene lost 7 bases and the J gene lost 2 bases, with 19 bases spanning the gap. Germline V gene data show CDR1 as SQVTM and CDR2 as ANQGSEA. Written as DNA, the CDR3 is TGCAGCGCCCTGTCGGAGGTGACTTCCACAGATACGCAGTATTTT. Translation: CSALSEVTSTDTQYF.

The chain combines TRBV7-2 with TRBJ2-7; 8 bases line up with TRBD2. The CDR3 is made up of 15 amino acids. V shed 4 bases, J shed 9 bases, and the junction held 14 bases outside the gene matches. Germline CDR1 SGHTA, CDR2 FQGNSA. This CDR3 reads CASSSPRGTSSGQYF. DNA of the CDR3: TGTGCCAGCAGCTCACCTAGGGGGACTAGTAGCGGGCAGTACTTC.

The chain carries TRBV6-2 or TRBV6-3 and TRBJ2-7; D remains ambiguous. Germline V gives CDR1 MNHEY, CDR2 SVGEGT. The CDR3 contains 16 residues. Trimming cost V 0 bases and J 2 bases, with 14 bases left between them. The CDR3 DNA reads TGTGCCAGCAGTTACTCGATTGCGACTCCGACCTACGAGCAGTACTTC. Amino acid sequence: CASSYSIATPTYEQYF.

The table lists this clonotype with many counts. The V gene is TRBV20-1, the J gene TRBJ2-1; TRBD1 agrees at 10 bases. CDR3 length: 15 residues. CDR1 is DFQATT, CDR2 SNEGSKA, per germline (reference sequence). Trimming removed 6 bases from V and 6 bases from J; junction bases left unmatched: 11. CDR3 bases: TGCAGTGCCCATCCGGGGGACAGGGGCGGCAATGAGCAGTTCTTC. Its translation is CSAHPGDRGGNEQFF.

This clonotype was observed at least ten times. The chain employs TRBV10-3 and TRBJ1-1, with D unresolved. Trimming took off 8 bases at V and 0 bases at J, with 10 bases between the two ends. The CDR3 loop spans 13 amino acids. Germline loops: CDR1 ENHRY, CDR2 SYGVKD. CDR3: CAISDLMNTEAFF. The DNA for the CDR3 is TGTGCCATCTCGGACCTCATGAACACTGAAGCTTTCTTT.

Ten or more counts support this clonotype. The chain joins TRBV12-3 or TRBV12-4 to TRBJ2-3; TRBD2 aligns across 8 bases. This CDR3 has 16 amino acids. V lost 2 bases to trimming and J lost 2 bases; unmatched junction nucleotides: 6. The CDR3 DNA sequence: TGTGCCAGCAGTTTACGGCGGGAGGAGGTCACAGATACGCAGTATTTT. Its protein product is CASSLRREEVTDTQYF.

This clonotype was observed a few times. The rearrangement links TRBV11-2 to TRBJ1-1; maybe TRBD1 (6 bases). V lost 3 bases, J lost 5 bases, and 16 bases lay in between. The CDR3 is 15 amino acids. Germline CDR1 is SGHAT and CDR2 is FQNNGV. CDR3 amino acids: CASSFNLQGGTEAFF. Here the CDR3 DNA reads TGTGCCAGCAGCTTCAACCTACAGGGAGGTACTGAAGCTTTCTTT.

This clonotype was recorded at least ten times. The CDR3 bases are TGTGCCAGCAGCGAAGCGGGAGCTTACTACAATGAGCAGTTCTTC. Its translation: CASSEAGAYYNEQFF. The rearrangement uses TRBV9 and TRBJ2-1; 8 bases align to TRBD2. Trimming at V came to 3 bases and at J to 3 bases, leaving 5 bases not matched to a gene. CDR1 and CDR2 from the germline V gene are SGDLS and YYNGEE. CDR3 length equals 15 residues.

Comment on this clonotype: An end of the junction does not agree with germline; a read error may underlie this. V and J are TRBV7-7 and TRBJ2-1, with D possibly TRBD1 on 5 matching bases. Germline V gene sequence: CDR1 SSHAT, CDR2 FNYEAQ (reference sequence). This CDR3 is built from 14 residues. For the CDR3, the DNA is TGTGCTAGCAGCTTAAAAGGGGTTTGGGGTGAGCAGTTCTTC. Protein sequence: CASSLKGVWGEQFF. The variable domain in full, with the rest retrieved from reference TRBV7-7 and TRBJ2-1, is GAGVSQSPRYKVTKRGQDVTLRCDPISSHATLYWYQQALGQGPEFLTYFNYEAQPDKSGLPSDRFSAERPEGSISTLTIQRTEQRDSAMYRCASSLKGVWGEQFFGPGTRLTVL.

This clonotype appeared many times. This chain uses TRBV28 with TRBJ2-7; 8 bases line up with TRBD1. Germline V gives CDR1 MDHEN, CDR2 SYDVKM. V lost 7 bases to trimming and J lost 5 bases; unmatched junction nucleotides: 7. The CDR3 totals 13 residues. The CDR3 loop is CASISGGKDEQYF. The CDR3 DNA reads TGTGCCAGCATTTCAGGGGGCAAGGACGAGCAGTACTTC. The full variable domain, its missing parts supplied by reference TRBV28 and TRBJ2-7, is DVKVTQSSRYLVKRTGEKVFLECVQDMDHENMFWYRQDPGLGLRLIYFSYDVKMKEKGDIPEGYSVSREKKERFSLILESASTNQTSMYLCASISGGKDEQYFGPGTRLTVT.

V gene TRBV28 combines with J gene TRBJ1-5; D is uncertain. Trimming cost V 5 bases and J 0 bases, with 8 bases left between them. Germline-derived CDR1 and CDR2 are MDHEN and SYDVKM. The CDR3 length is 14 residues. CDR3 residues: CASSTEFSNQPQHF. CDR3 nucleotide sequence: TGTGCCAGCAGTACCGAATTTAGCAATCAGCCCCAGCATTTT.

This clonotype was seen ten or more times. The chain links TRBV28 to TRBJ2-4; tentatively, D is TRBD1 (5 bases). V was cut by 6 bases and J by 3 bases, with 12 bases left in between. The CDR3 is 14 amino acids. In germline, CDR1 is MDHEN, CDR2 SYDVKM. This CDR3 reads CASSETANKNIQYF. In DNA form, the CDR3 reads TGTGCCAGCAGCGAGACAGCTAACAAAAACATTCAGTACTTC.

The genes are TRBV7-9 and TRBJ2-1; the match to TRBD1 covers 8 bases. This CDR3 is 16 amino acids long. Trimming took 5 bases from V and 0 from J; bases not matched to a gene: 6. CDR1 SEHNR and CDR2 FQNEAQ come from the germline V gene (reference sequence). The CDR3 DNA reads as TGTGCCAGCAGCCCGACAGGGGCAAGCTCCTACAATGAGCAGTTCTTC. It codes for CASSPTGASSYNEQFF.

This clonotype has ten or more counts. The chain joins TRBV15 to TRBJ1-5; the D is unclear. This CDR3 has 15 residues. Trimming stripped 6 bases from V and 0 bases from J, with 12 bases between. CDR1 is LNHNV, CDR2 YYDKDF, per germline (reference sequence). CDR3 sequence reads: CATSPTKLSNQPQHF. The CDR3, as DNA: TGTGCCACCAGTCCCACTAAACTTAGCAATCAGCCCCAGCATTTT.